The 2 T cell receptor beta chains given below trace back to one sample, sequenced in a study of beta chain features in type 1 diabetes. Every bit of the isolated RNA underwent reverse transcription, so sequencing read expressed TCRB transcripts. Assay: immunoSEQ multiplex PCR; the TCRdb copy retains only in-frame clones and omits some. The table shows 810,000 or so clones, with roughly a sixth occurring only once. Sequencing used naive CD4+ T cells from blood. All receptors derive from a woman under 30 in good health.

The chain employs TRBV11-2 and TRBJ1-2; D gene ambiguous. This CDR3 comprises 15 residues. V dropped 5 bases and J dropped 4 bases, with 17 bases sitting between them. Germline lookup yields CDR1 SGHAT and CDR2 FQNNGV. The CDR3 DNA follows: TGTGCCAGCAGCACCCCTAAGAGTGGGATCTATGGCTACACCTTC. Translated, it gives CASSTPKSGIYGYTF.

The J gene is TRBJ1-5, the V gene TRBV28, with D perhaps matching TRBD1 (6 bases). The germline V gene has CDR1 MDHEN and CDR2 SYDVKM. V shed 4 bases and J shed 6 bases, with 22 bases lying between them. This CDR3 spans 17 amino acids. This CDR3 is CASSSSTGLVWRQPQHF. The DNA for the CDR3 is TGTGCCAGCAGTTCGTCTACAGGGTTGGTTTGGCGTCAGCCCCAGCATTTT.